Below, one TCR beta chain is given with its context. Profiling relied on immunoSEQ multiplex PCR, and the TCRdb table lists in-frame clones only, not all of them. The sample consists of around 100,000 clones, almost 95% of them appearing once. The data were obtained in a study of T cell changes during pregnancy in multiple sclerosis. Germline V lookup: CDR1 MNHEY, CDR2 SMNVEV (reference sequence). Trimming took off 2 bases at V and 7 bases at J, with 17 bases between the two ends. This CDR3 contains 16 residues. The source material was peripheral blood, sampled after pregnancy. The receptor was derived from a female donor with multiple sclerosis, enrolled in a pregnancy study. The chain uses TRBV27 and TRBJ2-2; the D gene is possibly TRBD1 (6 bases). CDR3 DNA: TGTGCCAGCAGTTTACTCCTCTGGGGGCGGATCGGGGAGCTGTTTTTT. Residues: CASSLLLWGRIGELFF.